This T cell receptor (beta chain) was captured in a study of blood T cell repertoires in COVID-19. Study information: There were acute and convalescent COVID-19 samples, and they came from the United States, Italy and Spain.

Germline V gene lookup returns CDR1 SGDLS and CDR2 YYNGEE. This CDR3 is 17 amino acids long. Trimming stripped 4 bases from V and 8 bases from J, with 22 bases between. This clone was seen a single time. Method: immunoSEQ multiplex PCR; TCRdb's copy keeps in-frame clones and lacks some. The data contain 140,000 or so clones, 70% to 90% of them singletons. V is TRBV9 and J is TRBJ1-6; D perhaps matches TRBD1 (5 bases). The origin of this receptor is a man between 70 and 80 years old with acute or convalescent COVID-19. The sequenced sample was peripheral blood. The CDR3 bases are TGTGCCAGCAGCCCCGCCGCGTTGGGGGGGGGATATTCACCCCTCCACTTT. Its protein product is CASSPAALGGGYSPLHF.